Shown below are 30 T cell receptor beta chains from a single sample sequenced in a study of regulatory and conventional T cells in breast cancer. One entry per CDR3 protein results from TCRdb running MiXCR on the PCR reads. The sample consists of about 10,000 distinct CDR3 sequences, roughly a third of them appearing once. Sequenced: conventional T cells from blood. These receptors all stem from a male donor in good health.

This clonotype was found a few times. This rearrangement joins TRBV7-9 to TRBJ2-4; D remains ambiguous. The V end was cut by 2 bases, the J end by 6 bases, with 5 bases between. This CDR3 has 12 amino acids. CDR1 is SEHNR, CDR2 FQNEAQ, per germline (reference sequence). CDR3 sequence: CASSLHGNIQYF. For the CDR3, the DNA is TGTGCCAGCAGCTTACACGGAAACATTCAGTACTTC.

The chain joins TRBV20-1 to TRBJ2-1; D might be TRBD1 (5 bases). This CDR3 contains 11 residues. Trimming pared 5 bases from V and 9 bases from J, leaving 11 bases between. Germline V CDR1 and CDR2: DFQATT, SNEGSKA (reference sequence). In DNA form, the CDR3 reads TGCAGTGCTCGGCAGGGTGGTGAGCAGTTCTTC. This encodes CSARQGGEQFF.

This chain uses TRBV5-4 with TRBJ1-1; D not resolved. Germline V gene data show CDR1 as SGHNT and CDR2 as YYREEE (reference sequence). Trimming removed 0 bases from V and 1 base from J, with 7 bases in between. The CDR3 covers 14 residues. CDR3 sequence: CASSLAGENTEAFF. CDR3 DNA sequence: TGTGCCAGCAGCTTGGCAGGAGAGAACACTGAAGCTTTCTTT.

The chain uses TRBV19 and TRBJ1-2; no clear D gene. The CDR3 is made up of 16 amino acids. Trimming took off 5 bases at V and 8 bases at J, with 24 bases between the two ends. The V gene's germline CDR1 is LNHDA and CDR2 SQIVND (reference sequence). CDR3 amino acids: CASSVSAVWEGSGYTF. DNA for the CDR3: TGTGCCAGTAGTGTTTCAGCCGTGTGGGAAGGAAGCGGCTACACCTTC.

This rearrangement joins TRBV7-2 to TRBJ1-5; D is unclear. This CDR3 has 15 residues. With 3 bases removed from V and 2 bases from J, the gap between germline ends came to 11 bases. Germline V CDR1 and CDR2: SGHTA, FQGNSA. DNA of the CDR3: TGTGCCAGCAGCTTTGGTAGGGAAGGCAATCAGCCCCAGCATTTT. Protein sequence: CASSFGREGNQPQHF.

This chain links TRBV7-2 with TRBJ1-5; D is unclear. V gave up 1 base and J gave up 3 bases, with 10 bases separating them. The CDR3 is made up of 15 amino acids. The V gene's germline CDR1 is SGHTA and CDR2 FQGNSA. CDR3 coding DNA: TGTGCCAGCAGCTTAGGTCAGAGAAACAATCAGCCCCAGCATTTT. Protein product: CASSLGQRNNQPQHF.

This clonotype qualifies as medium-sized. The V call is TRBV18, the J call TRBJ1-1; D remains unclear. The CDR3 covers 14 residues. Germline V CDR1 and CDR2: KGHSH, LQKENI. V was shortened by 2 bases and J by 1 base, with 8 bases between the two germline ends. The CDR3 loop reads CASSPTRGNTEAFF. CDR3 nucleotides: TGTGCCAGCTCACCAACGCGGGGGAACACTGAAGCTTTCTTT.

This clonotype was recorded a few times. The rearrangement links TRBV5-6 to TRBJ2-7; D is perhaps TRBD1 (7 bases). V was clipped by 4 bases and J by 1 base, with 18 bases between them. CDR3 length: 16 residues. The germline V gene has CDR1 SGHDT and CDR2 YYEEEE. Here the CDR3 reads CASSLFGGGASYEQYF. In DNA, the CDR3 is TGTGCCAGCAGCCTCTTCGGAGGGGGCGCGTCCTACGAGCAGTACTTC. Supplemented by reference TRBV5-6 and TRBJ2-7, the full variable domain reads DAGVTQSPTHLIKTRGQQVTLRCSPKSGHDTVSWYQQALGQGPQFIFQYYEEEERQRGNFPDRFSGHQFPNYSSELNVNALLLGDSALYLCASSLFGGGASYEQYFGPGTRLTVT.

Details on this clonotype: Given a much more abundant clone one base away, this may be a read error. The V call is TRBV19, the J call TRBJ1-5; 7 nucleotides match TRBD1. J gave up 3 bases and V 5 bases, and 16 bases lay outside the gene matches. The CDR3 consists of 18 residues. Germline loops: CDR1 LNHDA, CDR2 SQIVND (reference sequence). The CDR3 loop reads CASSEDRAHTNFNQPQHF. The CDR3 region has the DNA TGTGCCAGTAGTGAAGACAGGGCACACACAAACTTCAATCAGCCCCAGCATTTT.

This clonotype came up a few times. The V gene is TRBV24-1, the J gene TRBJ2-5, with a tentative D call TRBD2 (5 bases). Looked up from germline, CDR1 is KGHDR and CDR2 is SFDVKD. The CDR3 loop spans 14 amino acids. V lost 3 bases and J lost 5, with 12 bases in between. The DNA of the CDR3 is TGTGCCACCAGTGATGGAGGCAGATCGGAGACCCAGTACTTC. It codes for CATSDGGRSETQYF.

This clonotype has only a few counts. The V call is TRBV20-1, the J call TRBJ2-3; no definite D call. V was clipped by 5 bases and J by 1 base, with 13 bases between them. The CDR3 loop spans 14 amino acids. Germline V gives CDR1 DFQATT, CDR2 SNEGSKA (reference sequence). CDR3 nucleotides: TGCAGTGCTCGGACCCAGGACGGCACAGATACGCAGTATTTT. Translating gives CSARTQDGTDTQYF.

This sequence joins TRBV5-1 and TRBJ2-1; 7 positions agree with TRBD1. Per germline, CDR1 SGHRS and CDR2 YFSETQ. V was clipped by 5 bases and J by 4 bases; unmatched bases: 9. The length of the CDR3 is 15 residues. CDR3 coding DNA: TGCGCCAGCAGATTTACCGGGACAGAGTACAATGAGCAGTTCTTC. As protein: CASRFTGTEYNEQFF.

The chain employs TRBV5-6 and TRBJ2-7; D unresolved. The CDR3 totals 14 residues. Germline V gene sequence: CDR1 SGHDT, CDR2 YYEEEE. V was trimmed by 0 bases and J by 1 base, leaving 8 bases between them. This CDR3 reads CASSLVWQSYEQYF. The CDR3 bases are TGTGCCAGCAGCTTGGTTTGGCAATCCTACGAGCAGTACTTC. Full variable domain (rest looked up from reference TRBV5-6 and TRBJ2-7): DAGVTQSPTHLIKTRGQQVTLRCSPKSGHDTVSWYQQALGQGPQFIFQYYEEEERQRGNFPDRFSGHQFPNYSSELNVNALLLGDSALYLCASSLVWQSYEQYFGPGTRLTVT.

In its sample, this clonotype is large. The rearrangement uses TRBV18 and TRBJ2-1; 9 bases are a match to TRBD2. The CDR3 covers 16 residues. Germline assignment: CDR1 KGHSH and CDR2 LQKENI. Trimming at V came to 4 bases and at J to 9 bases, leaving 13 bases not matched to a gene. The chain's CDR3 is CASSQGLASSNGEQFF. CDR3 sequence (DNA): TGTGCCAGCTCACAGGGACTAGCTTCTTCTAACGGTGAGCAGTTCTTC.

The chain couples TRBV28 to TRBJ1-1, with D hard to call. This CDR3 has 13 residues. CDR1 is MDHEN, CDR2 SYDVKM, per germline. Trimming stripped 4 bases from V and 4 bases from J, with 10 bases between. CDR3 region: CASSSELPTEAFF. DNA of the CDR3: TGTGCCAGCAGTTCGGAGCTCCCCACTGAAGCTTTCTTT.

Details on this clonotype: A much larger clone sits a single nucleotide away, making a read error possible. J is TRBJ2-7 and V is TRBV6-5, with D possibly TRBD1 on 5 matching bases. From germline, CDR1 is MNHEY and CDR2 SVGAGI. This CDR3 has 13 amino acids. CDR3 loop: CASSPGSSYEQCF. CDR3 in DNA: TGTGCCAGCAGTCCAGGGTCGTCCTACGAGCAGTGCTTC.

Remarks on this clonotype: It is likely a read error, because the conserved phenylalanine at the end of the CDR3 is missing. The rearrangement uses TRBV30 and TRBJ2-1; maybe TRBD2 (7 bases). The end of the DNA is better explained by TRBJ2-5, so the J call may be wrong. The CDR3 runs 13 residues. The germline gives CDR1 GTSNPN, CDR2 SVGIG (reference sequence). CDR3 loop: CATSWGGGETQYL. In DNA, the CDR3 is TGTGCCACATCTTGGGGGGGCGGGGAGACCCAGTACCTC.

This clonotype was recorded a few times. The chain employs TRBV7-2 and TRBJ1-2; a weak D match, TRBD1 (5 bases). The CDR3 covers 14 residues. V shed 4 bases and J shed 5 bases, with 14 bases lying between them. Germline lookup yields CDR1 SGHTA and CDR2 FQGNSA. The CDR3 DNA follows: TGTGCCAGCAGCTACCGGGACGGTCCATATGGCTACACCTTC. Translation: CASSYRDGPYGYTF.

The rearrangement joins TRBV7-9 to TRBJ2-3; 15 bases agree with TRBD2. V was pared by 4 bases and J by 4 bases, with 3 bases of the junction left unmatched. The CDR3 is made up of 16 amino acids. Germline V CDR1 and CDR2: SEHNR, FQNEAQ (reference sequence). CDR3 loop: CASSWTSGGGADTQYF. The CDR3 DNA reads as TGTGCCAGCAGCTGGACTAGCGGGGGGGGCGCAGATACGCAGTATTTT.

A remark on this clonotype: The junction departs from the called germline gene at one end, perhaps through a read error. V usage is TRBV20-1 and J usage is TRBJ2-4, with D possibly matching TRBD2 (5 bases). This CDR3 has 13 amino acids. CDR1 is DFQATT and CDR2 is SNEGSKA in the germline V gene (reference sequence). The DNA of the CDR3 is TGCAGTGCCTCGCAGCGGTCCAAAGACATTCAGTACTTC. This gives the protein CSASQRSKDIQYF.

The sample holds a few counts of this clonotype. The chain is built from TRBV7-2 and TRBJ2-5; D is unclear. V lost 4 bases and J 5 bases, leaving 11 bases between the germline ends. The germline CDR1 and CDR2 sequences are SGHTA and FQGNSA. The CDR3 is 13 residues long. CDR3 nucleotides: TGTGCCAGCAGCTCTACCAGTCGGGAGACCCAGTACTTC. Translated, it gives CASSSTSRETQYF.

The chain uses TRBV20-1 and TRBJ2-1, with D perhaps TRBD1 (5 bases). The germline gives CDR1 DFQATT, CDR2 SNEGSKA (reference sequence). This CDR3 comprises 12 residues. Trimming shortened V by 6 bases and J by 11 bases, and 17 bases separated the two germline ends. Written as DNA, the CDR3 is TGCAGTGCACCGTTAGACAGATCTCAGCAGTTCTTC. Its translation is CSAPLDRSQQFF.

This clonotype was counted a few times. The V and J genes are TRBV5-1 and TRBJ1-6; 7 nucleotides match TRBD1. V was pared by 3 bases and J by 10 bases, with 13 bases of the junction left unmatched. CDR1 and CDR2 from the germline V gene are SGHRS and YFSETQ. The CDR3 is made up of 16 amino acids. CDR3 protein: CASSYAQGSSRSPLHF. The CDR3 bases are TGCGCCAGCAGCTACGCACAGGGGTCAAGTCGATCACCCCTCCACTTT.

The rearrangement uses TRBV28 and TRBJ1-2, with TRBD1 matching 8 bases. This CDR3 is 18 amino acids long. Germline trimming cut 2 bases from V and 4 bases from J; bases unmatched to any gene: 15. The V gene's germline CDR1 is MDHEN and CDR2 SYDVKM. For the CDR3, the DNA is TGTGCCAGCAGTTTACCCGTTTTCTCAGGGGGCCGGAGCTATGGCTACACCTTC. Translation gives CASSLPVFSGGRSYGYTF.

Notes on this clonotype: A junction boundary mismatches the germline segment, possibly from a read error. The chain couples TRBV5-1 to TRBJ2-1; D possibly uses TRBD1 or TRBD2 (6 bases each). Germline-derived CDR1 and CDR2 are SGHRS and YFSETQ. This CDR3 is 14 amino acids long. CDR3 protein: CASGLGWGAAEQFF. CDR3 coding DNA: TGCGCCAGCGGCTTGGGTTGGGGGGCGGCTGAGCAGTTCTTC.

This clonotype is categorized as medium-sized. DNA for the CDR3: TGTGCCAGCAGTTTAGGCTGGACAGGGGCAGGTGGCTACACCTTC. It yields the protein CASSLGWTGAGGYTF. The chain links TRBV12-3 or TRBV12-4 to TRBJ1-2; 9 bases are a match to TRBD1. The V segment lost 1 base and the J segment 7 bases; nucleotides outside the gene matches: 7. The CDR3 totals 15 residues.

This clonotype was picked up a small number of times. This chain connects TRBV29-1 to TRBJ1-2; D is uncertain. The CDR3 extends over 13 amino acids. The V end was cut by 2 bases, the J end by 0 bases, with 7 bases between. Germline-derived CDR1 and CDR2 are SQVTM and ANQGSEA. The chain's CDR3 is CSVEIGSNYGYTF. DNA of the CDR3: TGCAGCGTTGAAATCGGGTCTAACTATGGCTACACCTTC. The entire variable domain, with the rest obtained from reference TRBV29-1 and TRBJ1-2, is as follows: SAVISQKPSRDICQRGTSLTIQCQVDSQVTMMFWYRQQPGQSLTLIATANQGSEATYESGFVIDKFPISRPNLTFSTLTVSNMSPEDSSIYLCSVEIGSNYGYTFGSGTRLTVV.

This clonotype is deemed medium-sized (0.01 to 0.1%). The chain uses TRBV7-9 and TRBJ1-1; D gene unclear. V lost 1 base to trimming and J lost 0 bases, with 6 bases between them. The CDR3 covers 14 residues. Germline-derived CDR1 and CDR2 are SEHNR and FQNEAQ (reference sequence). The CDR3 region has the DNA TGTGCCAGCAGCTTAGGAGCTATGAACACTGAAGCTTTCTTT. Its translation is CASSLGAMNTEAFF.

About this clonotype: This may arise from a read error, as a much more abundant clone is one base away. The chain's CDR3 is CASSQDPTGGSHNEQFF. DNA of the CDR3: TGCGCCAGCAGCCAAGATCCGACAGGGGGAAGCCACAATGAGCAGTTCTTC. The chain joins TRBV4-3 to TRBJ2-1, with 9 bases aligning to TRBD1. This CDR3 has 17 amino acids. The germline V gene has CDR1 LGHNA and CDR2 YSLEER. The V gene end was trimmed by 0 bases and the J gene end by 5 bases; junction bases not matched to a gene: 8.

CDR3: CASSFGGGGLAKNIQYF. The CDR3 nucleotides are TGTGCCAGCAGCTTCGGAGGAGGGGGACTAGCCAAAAACATTCAGTACTTC. J is TRBJ2-4 and V is TRBV7-9, with D possibly called TRBD1 or TRBD2 (6 bases each). The V gene's germline CDR1 is SEHNR and CDR2 FQNEAQ (reference sequence). The CDR3 length is 17 residues. With 3 bases removed from V and 0 bases from J, the gap between germline ends came to 15 bases.